The sequence of this T cell receptor (beta chain) was determined in a study of T-cell reconstitution after alpha-beta-depleted transplantation in children. Overall study results and limits: As was reported, about two months after transplant, alpha-beta T cells came from several hundred expanded graft clones. Most T-cell counts and diversity one year after the transplant came from T cells that were newly produced. For some patients, TCRbeta diversity was high at day 60 because of recipient T cells and thymic progenitors that survived.

This clonotype has ten or more counts. No antigen is known for it. The CDR3 is 16 residues long. CDR1 and CDR2 (germline): DFQATT, SNEGSKA (reference sequence). V trimming: 6 bases; J trimming: 5 bases; junction bases outside the gene matches: 16. It was with unique molecular identifiers that the TCRbeta library was prepared. TCRdb analysed the PCR reads with MiXCR anew, one entry per CDR3 protein. The sample has about 580,000 distinct CDR3 sequences; about 21% are singletons. This chain uses TRBV20-1 with TRBJ2-3; the match to TRBD2 covers 8 bases. Sample: PBMCs, mostly from graft donor cells, taken 360 days after TCRalphabeta/CD19-depleted stem cell transplant. The source of this sequence is a boy younger than two who had a stem cell transplant for acute myeloid leukemia, so the T cells may come from the graft donor. The CDR3 loop reads CSALSPGGVPLDTQYF. DNA of the CDR3: TGCAGTGCCCTTAGTCCGGGGGGGGTCCCCCTAGATACGCAGTATTTT.